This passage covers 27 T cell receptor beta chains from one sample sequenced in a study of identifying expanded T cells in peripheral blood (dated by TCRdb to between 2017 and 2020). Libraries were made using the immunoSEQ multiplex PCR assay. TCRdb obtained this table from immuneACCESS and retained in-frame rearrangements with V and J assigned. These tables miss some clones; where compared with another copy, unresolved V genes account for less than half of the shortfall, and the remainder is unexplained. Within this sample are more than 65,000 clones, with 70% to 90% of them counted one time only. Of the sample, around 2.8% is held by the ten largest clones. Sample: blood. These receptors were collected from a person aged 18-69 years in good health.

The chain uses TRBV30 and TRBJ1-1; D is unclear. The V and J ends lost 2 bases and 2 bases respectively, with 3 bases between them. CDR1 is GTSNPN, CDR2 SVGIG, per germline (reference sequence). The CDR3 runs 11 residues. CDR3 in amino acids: CAWSFNTEAFF. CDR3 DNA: TGTGCCTGGAGTTTTAACACTGAAGCTTTCTTT.

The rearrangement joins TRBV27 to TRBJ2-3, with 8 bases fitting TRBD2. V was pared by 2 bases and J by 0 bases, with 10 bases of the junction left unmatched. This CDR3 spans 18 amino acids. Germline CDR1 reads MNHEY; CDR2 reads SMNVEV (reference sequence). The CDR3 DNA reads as TGTGCCAGCAGTTTAGGCCCCGGACTAGCCGGTAGCACAGATACGCAGTATTTT. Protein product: CASSLGPGLAGSTDTQYF.

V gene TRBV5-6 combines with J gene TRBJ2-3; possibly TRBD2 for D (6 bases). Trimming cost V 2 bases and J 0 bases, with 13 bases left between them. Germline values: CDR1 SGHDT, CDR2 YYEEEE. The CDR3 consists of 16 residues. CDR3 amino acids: CASSFTGGTSTDTQYF. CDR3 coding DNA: TGTGCCAGCAGCTTTACCGGCGGGACTAGCACAGATACGCAGTATTTT.

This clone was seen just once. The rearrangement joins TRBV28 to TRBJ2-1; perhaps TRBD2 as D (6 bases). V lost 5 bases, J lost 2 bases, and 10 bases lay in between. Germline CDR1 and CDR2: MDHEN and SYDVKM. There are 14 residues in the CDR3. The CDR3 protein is CASSRERTYNEQFF. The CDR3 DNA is TGTGCCAGCAGTCGGGAGAGAACCTACAATGAGCAGTTCTTC.

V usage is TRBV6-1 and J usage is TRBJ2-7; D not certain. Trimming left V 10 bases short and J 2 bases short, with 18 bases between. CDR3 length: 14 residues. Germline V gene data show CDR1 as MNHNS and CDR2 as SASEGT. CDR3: CATTRAAKAYEQYF. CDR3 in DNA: TGTGCCACCACACGGGCCGCTAAAGCCTACGAGCAGTACTTC.

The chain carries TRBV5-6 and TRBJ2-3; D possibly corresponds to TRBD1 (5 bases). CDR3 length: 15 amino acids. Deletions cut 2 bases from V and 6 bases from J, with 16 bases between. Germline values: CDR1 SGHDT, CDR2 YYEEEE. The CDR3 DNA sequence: TGTGCCAGCAGCTTAAGGGTGGGGCTTGGGGATACGCAGTATTTT. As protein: CASSLRVGLGDTQYF.

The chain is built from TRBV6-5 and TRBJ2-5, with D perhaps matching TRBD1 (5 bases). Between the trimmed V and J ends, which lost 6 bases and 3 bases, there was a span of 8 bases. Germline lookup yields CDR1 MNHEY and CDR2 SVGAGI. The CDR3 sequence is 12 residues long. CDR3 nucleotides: TGTGCCAGCAGCCTGACAGAAGAGACCCAGTACTTC. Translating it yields CASSLTEETQYF.

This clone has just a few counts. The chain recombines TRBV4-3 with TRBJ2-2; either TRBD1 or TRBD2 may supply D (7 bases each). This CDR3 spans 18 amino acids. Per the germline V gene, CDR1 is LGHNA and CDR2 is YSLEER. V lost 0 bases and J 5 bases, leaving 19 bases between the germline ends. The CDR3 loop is CASSQDSWEGAGTGELFF. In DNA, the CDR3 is TGCGCCAGCAGCCAAGACTCGTGGGAGGGGGCGGGAACCGGGGAGCTGTTTTTT.

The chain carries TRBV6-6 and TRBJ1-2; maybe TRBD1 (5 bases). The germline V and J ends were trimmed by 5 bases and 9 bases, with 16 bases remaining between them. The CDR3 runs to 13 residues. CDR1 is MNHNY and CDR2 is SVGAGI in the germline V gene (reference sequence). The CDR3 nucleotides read TGTGCCAGCAGTACTGGGGGGACGGCACGCTACACCTTC. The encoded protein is CASSTGGTARYTF.

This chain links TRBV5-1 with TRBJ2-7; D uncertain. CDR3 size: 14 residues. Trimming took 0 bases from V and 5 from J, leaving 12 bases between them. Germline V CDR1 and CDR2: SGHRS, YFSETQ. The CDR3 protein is CASSLGPPLNEQYF. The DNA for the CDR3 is TGCGCCAGCAGCTTGGGCCCACCGCTAAACGAGCAGTACTTC.

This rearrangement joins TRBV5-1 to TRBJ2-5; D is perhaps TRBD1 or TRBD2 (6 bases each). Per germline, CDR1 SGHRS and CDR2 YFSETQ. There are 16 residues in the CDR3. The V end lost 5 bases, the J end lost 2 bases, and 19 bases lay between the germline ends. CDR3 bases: TGCGCCAGCAGGGGGGGCAGCAACGTGGGGCAAGAGACCCAGTACTTC. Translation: CASRGGSNVGQETQYF.

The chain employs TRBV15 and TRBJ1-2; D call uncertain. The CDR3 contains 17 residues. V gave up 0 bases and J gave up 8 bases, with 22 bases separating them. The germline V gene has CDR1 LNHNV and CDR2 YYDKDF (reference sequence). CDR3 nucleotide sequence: TGTGCCACCAGCAGAGATAAGGGAGCCATCGAACTCGGCGGCTACACCTTC. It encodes CATSRDKGAIELGGYTF.

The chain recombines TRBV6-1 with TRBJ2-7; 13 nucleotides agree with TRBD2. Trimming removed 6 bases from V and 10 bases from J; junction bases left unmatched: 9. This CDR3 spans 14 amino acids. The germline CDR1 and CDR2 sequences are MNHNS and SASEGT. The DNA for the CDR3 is TGTGCCAGCAGCCCGGGACTAGCGGGGAACTTTCAGTACTTC. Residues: CASSPGLAGNFQYF.

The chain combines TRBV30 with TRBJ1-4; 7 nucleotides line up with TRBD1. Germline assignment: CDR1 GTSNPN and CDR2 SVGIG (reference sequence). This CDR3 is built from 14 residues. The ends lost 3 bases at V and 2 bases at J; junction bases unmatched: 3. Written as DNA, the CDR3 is TGTGCCTGGAGGAGGGGGCCCACTAATGAAAAACTGTTTTTT. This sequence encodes CAWRRGPTNEKLFF.

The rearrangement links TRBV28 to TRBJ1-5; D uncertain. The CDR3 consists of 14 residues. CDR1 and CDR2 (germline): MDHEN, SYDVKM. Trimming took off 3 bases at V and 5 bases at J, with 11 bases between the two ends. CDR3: CASSLTGNYQPQHF. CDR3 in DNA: TGTGCCAGCAGTTTGACCGGGAATTATCAGCCCCAGCATTTT.

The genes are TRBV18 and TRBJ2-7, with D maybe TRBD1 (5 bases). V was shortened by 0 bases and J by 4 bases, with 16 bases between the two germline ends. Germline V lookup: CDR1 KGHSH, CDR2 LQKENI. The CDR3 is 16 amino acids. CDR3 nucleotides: TGTGCCAGCTCACCACCGGGGCACAGCGAGAAGTACGAGCAGTACTTC. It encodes CASSPPGHSEKYEQYF. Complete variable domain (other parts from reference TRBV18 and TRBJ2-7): NAGVMQNPRHLVRRRGQEARLRCSPMKGHSHVYWYRQLPEEGLKFMVYLQKENIIDESGMPKERFSAEFPKEGPSILRIQQVVRGDSAAYFCASSPPGHSEKYEQYFGPGTRLTVT.

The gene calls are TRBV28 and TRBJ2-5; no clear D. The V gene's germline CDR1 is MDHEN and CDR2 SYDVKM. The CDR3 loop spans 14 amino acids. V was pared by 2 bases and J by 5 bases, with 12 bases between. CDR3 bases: TGTGCCAGCAGTTTAGTAGGTCCGTGGGAGACCCAGTACTTC. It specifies CASSLVGPWETQYF. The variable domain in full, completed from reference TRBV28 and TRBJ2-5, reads DVKVTQSSRYLVKRTGEKVFLECVQDMDHENMFWYRQDPGLGLRLIYFSYDVKMKEKGDIPEGYSVSREKKERFSLILESASTNQTSMYLCASSLVGPWETQYFGPGTRLLVL.

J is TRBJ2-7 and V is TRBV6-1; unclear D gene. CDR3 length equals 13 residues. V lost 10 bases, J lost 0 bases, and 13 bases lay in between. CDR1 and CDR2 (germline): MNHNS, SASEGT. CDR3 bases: TGTGCCACGCAAGCCGCACACTCCTACGAGCAGTACTTC. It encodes CATQAAHSYEQYF.

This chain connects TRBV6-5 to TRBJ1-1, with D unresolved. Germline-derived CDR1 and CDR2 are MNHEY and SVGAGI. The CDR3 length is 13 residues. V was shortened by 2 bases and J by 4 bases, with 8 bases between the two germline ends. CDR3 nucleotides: TGTGCCAGCAGTTACAAGGGCGGCACTGAAGCTTTCTTT. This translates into CASSYKGGTEAFF.

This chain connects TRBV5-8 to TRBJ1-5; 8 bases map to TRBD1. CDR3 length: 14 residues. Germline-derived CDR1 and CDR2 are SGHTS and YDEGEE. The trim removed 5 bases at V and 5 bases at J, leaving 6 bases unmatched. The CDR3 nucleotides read TGTGCCAGCAGTATTCAGGGGGCCCATCAGCCCCAGCATTTT. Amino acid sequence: CASSIQGAHQPQHF.

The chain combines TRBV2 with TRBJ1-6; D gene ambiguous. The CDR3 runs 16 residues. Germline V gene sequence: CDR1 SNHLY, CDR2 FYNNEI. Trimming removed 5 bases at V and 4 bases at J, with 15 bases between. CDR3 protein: CASSSYSQFYNSPLHF. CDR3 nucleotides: TGTGCCAGCAGTAGCTACTCTCAGTTTTATAATTCACCCCTCCACTTT. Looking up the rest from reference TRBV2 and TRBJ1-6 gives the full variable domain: EPEVTQTPSHQVTQMGQEVILRCVPISNHLYFYWYRQILGQKVEFLVSFYNNEISEKSEIFDDQFSVERPDGSNFTLKIRSTKLEDSAMYFCASSSYSQFYNSPLHFGNGTRLTVT.

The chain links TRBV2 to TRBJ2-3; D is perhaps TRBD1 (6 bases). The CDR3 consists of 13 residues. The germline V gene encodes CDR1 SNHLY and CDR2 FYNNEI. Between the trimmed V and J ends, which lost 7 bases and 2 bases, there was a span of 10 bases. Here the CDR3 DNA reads TGTGCCAGCAACAGGGTGCACACAGATACGCAGTATTTT. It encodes CASNRVHTDTQYF.

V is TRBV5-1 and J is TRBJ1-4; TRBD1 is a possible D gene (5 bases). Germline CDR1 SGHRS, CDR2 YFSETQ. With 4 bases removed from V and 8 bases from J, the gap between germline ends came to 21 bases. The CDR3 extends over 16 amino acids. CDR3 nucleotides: TGCGCCAGCAGCCGCGAGATATTGGGTGCAGGGGAAAAACTGTTTTTT. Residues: CASSREILGAGEKLFF.

CDR3 DNA sequence: TGTGCCAGCAGTGGCGCAGGGTCCCAAAACATTCAGTACTTC. Its translation: CASSGAGSQNIQYF. The chain carries TRBV2 and TRBJ2-4; D perhaps matches TRBD1 (5 bases). CDR3 size: 14 residues. Germline lookup yields CDR1 SNHLY and CDR2 FYNNEI. Trimming took off 4 bases at V and 5 bases at J, with 12 bases between the two ends.

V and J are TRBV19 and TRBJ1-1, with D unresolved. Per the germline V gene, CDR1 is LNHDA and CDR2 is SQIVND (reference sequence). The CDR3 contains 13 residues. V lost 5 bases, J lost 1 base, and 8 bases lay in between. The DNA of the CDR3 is TGTGCCAGTAGTCCCCGCACGAACACTGAAGCTTTCTTT. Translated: CASSPRTNTEAFF.

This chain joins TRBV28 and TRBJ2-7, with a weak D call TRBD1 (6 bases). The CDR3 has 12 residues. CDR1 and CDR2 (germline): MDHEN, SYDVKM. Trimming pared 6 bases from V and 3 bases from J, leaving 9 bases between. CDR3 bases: TGTGCCAGCAGACAGGGTCTCTACGAGCAGTACTTC. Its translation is CASRQGLYEQYF.

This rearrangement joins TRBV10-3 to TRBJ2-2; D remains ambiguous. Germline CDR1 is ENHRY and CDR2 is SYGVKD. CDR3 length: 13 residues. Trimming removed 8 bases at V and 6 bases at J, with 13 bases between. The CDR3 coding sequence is TGTGCCATCCAAAACCCGGGTCCCGGGGAGCTGTTTTTT. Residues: CAIQNPGPGELFF.